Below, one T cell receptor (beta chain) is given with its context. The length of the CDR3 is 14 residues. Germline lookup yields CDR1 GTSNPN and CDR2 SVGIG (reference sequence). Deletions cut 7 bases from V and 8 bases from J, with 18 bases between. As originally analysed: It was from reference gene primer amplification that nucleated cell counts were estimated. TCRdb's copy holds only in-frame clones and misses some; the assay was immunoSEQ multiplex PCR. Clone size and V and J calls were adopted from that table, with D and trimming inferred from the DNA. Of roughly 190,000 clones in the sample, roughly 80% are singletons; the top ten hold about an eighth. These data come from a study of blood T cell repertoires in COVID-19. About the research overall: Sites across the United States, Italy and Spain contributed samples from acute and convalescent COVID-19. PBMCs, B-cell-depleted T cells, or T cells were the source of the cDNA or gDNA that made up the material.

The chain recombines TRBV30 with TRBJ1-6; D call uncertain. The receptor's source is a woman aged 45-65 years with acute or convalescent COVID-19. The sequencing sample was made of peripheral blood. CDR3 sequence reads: CALDWNSADSPLHF. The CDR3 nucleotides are TGTGCCTTGGACTGGAATTCAGCGGATTCACCCCTCCACTTT.